This entry describes one T cell receptor (beta chain). Germline loops: CDR1 SGHAT, CDR2 FQDESV (reference sequence). The CDR3 contains 15 residues. Trimming pared 0 bases from V and 7 bases from J, leaving 13 bases between. This sample was included in a study of blood T cell repertoires in COVID-19. Profiled with immunoSEQ multiplex PCR; TCRdb holds only in-frame clones, not every one. The sample carries about 170,000 clones, around 92% recorded once. This chain connects TRBV11-1 to TRBJ2-1, with a weak D call TRBD2 (5 bases). This TCR came from a man aged 25-45 years with COVID-19, enrolled during active disease. The sequencing sample was made of peripheral blood. The CDR3 bases are TGTGCCAGCAGCTTAGCCGGTGGTGGAGGTAATGAGCAGTTCTTC. Translation gives CASSLAGGGGNEQFF. Full variable domain (missing parts from reference TRBV11-1 and TRBJ2-1): EAEVAQSPRYKITEKSQAVAFWCDPISGHATLYWYRQILGQGPELLVQFQDESVVDDSQLPKDRFSAERLKGVDSTLKIQPAELGDSAMYLCASSLAGGGGNEQFFGPGTRLTVL.